This T cell receptor beta chain stems from a study of cytomegalovirus exposure and HLA in healthy donors. Study details: Of fewer than 450 genotyped donors, approximately 80% clustered with self-reported Caucasian donors.

From germline, CDR1 is ENHRY and CDR2 SYGVKD. This CDR3 region has 17 residues. Trimming removed 6 bases from V and 4 bases from J; junction bases left unmatched: 12. Primers: 60 Vbeta forward and 13 Jbeta reverse. Here immunoSEQ multiplex PCR was the method, and the copy in TCRdb shows in-frame clones only, minus some. The table has about 160,000 clones, around 76% seen once. This chain connects TRBV10-3 to TRBJ1-3, with TRBD1 matching 10 bases. Sequencing was done on a sample of PBMCs. This TCR came from a female donor in good health and CMV-seronegative. The CDR3 bases are TGTGCCATCAGACGTTCGATGGGACAGGGGCTGGGAAACACCATATATTTT. It is translated as CAIRRSMGQGLGNTIYF.